These 8 T cell receptor beta chains were all obtained from the same sample, sequenced in a study of blood T cell repertoires in COVID-19. TCRdb's copy holds only in-frame clones and misses some; the assay was immunoSEQ multiplex PCR. Seen here are about 180,000 clones, 75% to 90% observed once, and the top ten hold under 8%. The source material was PBMCs or T cells enriched from blood (not recorded which). Every receptor here comes from a man in his forties who had recovered from COVID-19.

This clone was found a few times. This chain links TRBV6-5 with TRBJ1-4, with TRBD1 matching 9 bases. The CDR3 contains 15 residues. Looked up from germline, CDR1 is MNHEY and CDR2 is SVGAGI. V shed 6 bases, J shed 8 bases, and the junction held 10 bases outside the gene matches. The CDR3 is CASRRTGEFGEKLFF. The CDR3 coding sequence is TGTGCCAGCAGGAGGACAGGGGAGTTCGGGGAAAAACTGTTTTTT.

The genes are TRBV30 and TRBJ2-5, with no clear D. CDR1 and CDR2 (germline): GTSNPN, SVGIG (reference sequence). The CDR3 runs to 12 residues. V gave up 0 bases and J gave up 5 bases, with 7 bases separating them. CDR3 DNA: TGTGCCTGGAGTGTACTCGAGGAGACCCAGTACTTC. Protein product: CAWSVLEETQYF.

The V call is TRBV12-3 or TRBV12-4, the J call TRBJ1-6; 9 bases align to TRBD1. The V and J ends lost 8 bases and 9 bases, in that order; junction bases with no gene match: 2. The CDR3 is 12 amino acids. The chain's CDR3 is CASYRGLSPLHF. The CDR3 DNA follows: TGTGCCAGCTACAGGGGGCTTTCACCCCTCCACTTT.

The chain recombines TRBV2 with TRBJ1-6, with a weak D call TRBD1 (5 bases). The CDR3 is 15 amino acids. V gave up 5 bases and J gave up 6 bases, with 14 bases separating them. CDR1 is SNHLY and CDR2 is FYNNEI in the germline V gene. For the CDR3, the DNA is TGTGCCAGCAGTACCTCAGGGATGGGTAATTCACCCCTCCACTTT. Its protein is CASSTSGMGNSPLHF.

This chain links TRBV5-1 with TRBJ1-2; TRBD1 might be the D (5 bases). The CDR3 loop spans 13 amino acids. Germline lookup yields CDR1 SGHRS and CDR2 YFSETQ. V lost 0 bases to trimming and J lost 4 bases, with 7 bases between them. Here the CDR3 DNA reads TGCGCCAGCAGCTTGGACAGGCCCTATGGCTACACCTTC. Residues: CASSLDRPYGYTF.

The V gene is TRBV6-6, the J gene TRBJ1-4; no definite D call. Trimming removed 3 bases from V and 8 bases from J, with 19 bases in between. The CDR3 is made up of 16 amino acids. CDR1 is MNHNY and CDR2 is SVGAGI in the germline V gene (reference sequence). The CDR3 DNA reads TGTGCCAGCAGTTATCTAAATCAACCACAGCAAGAAAAACTGTTTTTT. The encoded protein is CASSYLNQPQQEKLFF.

This clone occurred a few times. The rearrangement uses TRBV28 and TRBJ1-5, with no clear D. This CDR3 has 14 residues. V lost 3 bases, J lost 0 bases, and 6 bases lay in between. From germline, CDR1 is MDHEN and CDR2 SYDVKM. CDR3 sequence (DNA): TGTGCCAGCAGTTTCCAGTCTAGCAATCAGCCCCAGCATTTT. Its protein is CASSFQSSNQPQHF.

This clone was observed once. This chain uses TRBV7-6 with TRBJ2-3; 12 nucleotides match TRBD2. This CDR3 is 18 amino acids long. CDR1 is SGHVS, CDR2 FNYEAQ, per germline. Trimming at V came to 3 bases and at J to 0 bases, leaving 7 bases not matched to a gene. CDR3 coding DNA: TGTGCCAGCAGCTTTCTAGCGGGGGGGGCTACTAGCACAGATACGCAGTATTTT. Encoded protein: CASSFLAGGATSTDTQYF. The full variable domain, completed using reference TRBV7-6 and TRBJ2-3, is GAGVSQSPRYKVTKRGQDVALRCDPISGHVSLYWYRQALGQGPEFLTYFNYEAQQDKSGLPNDRFSAERPEGSISTLTIQRTEQRDSAMYRCASSFLAGGATSTDTQYFGPGTRLTVL.